This T cell receptor beta chain appears in the sequencing data of a study of OX40 agonist ivuxolimab in advanced cancers. At the level of the study: Dosing consisted of intravenous ivuxolimab at 0.01 to 10 mg/kg every 2 weeks. Under the entry rules, prior anti-PD-1, anti-PD-L1 or anti-CTLA-4 therapy was allowed, and approximately 36% had some.

The V segment lost 4 bases and the J segment 2 bases; nucleotides outside the gene matches: 6. The CDR3 covers 15 residues. In germline, CDR1 is MDHEN, CDR2 SYDVKM. Profiled with immunoSEQ multiplex PCR; TCRdb holds only in-frame clones, not every one. Counted here are around 79,000 clones, around nine tenths occurring once; the ten biggest clones make up approximately 0.72%. The V gene is TRBV28, the J gene TRBJ1-2; 8 positions match TRBD1. This receptor was taken from an adult with an advanced solid tumor such as melanoma, head and neck, liver or kidney cancer. This material consisted of CD4+ or CD8+ T cells sorted from blood, taken in a trial of the OX40 agonist ivuxolimab. The chain's CDR3 is CASSWWTGPNYGYTF. The CDR3 nucleotides read TGTGCCAGCAGTTGGTGGACAGGGCCCAACTATGGCTACACCTTC.